This T cell receptor (beta chain) appears in the sequencing data of a study of cytomegalovirus exposure and HLA in healthy donors. Background on the study: Later, an analysis reported that the 100 to 150 validation repertoires had used the same platform as the approximately 630 first-cohort repertoires.

Only in-frame clones appear in the TCRdb table, and some are missing; sequencing was by immunoSEQ multiplex PCR. This sample has more than 60,000 clones; approximately 97% occur once, and the top ten carry around 1.6%. Germline-derived CDR1 and CDR2 are SQVTM and ANQGSEA. The CDR3 runs 15 residues. The V gene end was trimmed by 6 bases and the J gene end by 0 bases; junction bases not matched to a gene: 9. This chain connects TRBV29-1 to TRBJ2-5; 8 bases are a match to TRBD1. The sequencing input was PBMCs. The sequence was obtained from a woman aged 18-29 years in good health and CMV-seropositive. CDR3 bases: TGCAGCGTCGTTGGCGACAGGGGATACCAAGAGACCCAGTACTTC. As protein: CSVVGDRGYQETQYF.